A single sample gave rise to the 32 T cell receptor beta chains below, sequenced in a study of early T cells in non-severe SARS-CoV-2 infection. Using its own MiXCR run on the 5' RACE reads, TCRdb lists one record per CDR3 protein. In the table there are some 25,000 distinct CDR3 sequences, roughly 4.5% of which are singletons. Sequenced: whole blood. These receptors originate from an adult who was a healthcare worker with PCR-confirmed SARS-CoV-2 infection or an uninfected control (not recorded which).

This clonotype was observed many times. V gene TRBV11-2 combines with J gene TRBJ1-2; no firm D call. This CDR3 has 13 amino acids. Germline V CDR1 and CDR2: SGHAT, FQNNGV. V was cut by 1 base and J by 8 bases, with 11 bases left in between. The CDR3 region has the DNA TGTGCCAGCAGCTTAGGGGTGAGCTACGGCTACACCTTC. The encoded protein is CASSLGVSYGYTF.

This chain uses TRBV7-6 with TRBJ2-1; 7 bases fit TRBD2. The CDR3 sequence is 17 residues long. Germline lookup yields CDR1 SGHVS and CDR2 FNYEAQ. The V and J ends lost 5 bases and 4 bases, in that order; junction bases with no gene match: 14. CDR3 DNA: TGTGCCAGCAGCGGATCTAGCGGTTGGAACTATTACAATGAGCAGTTCTTC. This sequence encodes CASSGSSGWNYYNEQFF.

This clonotype was seen at least ten times. The chain's CDR3 is CASSLAKSLGSPYEQYF. CDR3 DNA: TGTGCCAGCAGCTTGGCCAAGTCCTTGGGTAGCCCCTACGAGCAGTACTTC. The chain recombines TRBV5-8 with TRBJ2-7; the D is unclear. V lost 0 bases and J 2 bases, leaving 18 bases between the germline ends. Germline CDR1 reads SGHTS; CDR2 reads YDEGEE. The length of the CDR3 is 17 residues.

Details on this clonotype: This may be a read error: a much more frequent sequence differs by one nucleotide. The chain has TRBV6-2 or TRBV6-3 and TRBJ2-1; no clear D. This CDR3 contains 14 residues. Germline assignment: CDR1 MNHEY and CDR2 SVGEGT. Between the trimmed V and J ends, which lost 4 bases and 8 bases, there was a span of 15 bases. CDR3 region: CASSSNPNVDEQFF. The DNA for the CDR3 is TGTGCCAGCAGTTCTAACCCTAACGTAGATGAGCAGTTCTTC.

This clonotype was found many times. The gene calls are TRBV27 and TRBJ2-5; D may be TRBD2 (6 bases). CDR3 size: 13 residues. V was cut by 5 bases and J by 5 bases, with 12 bases left in between. CDR1 MNHEY and CDR2 SMNVEV come from the germline V gene (reference sequence). The CDR3 region is CASSPPGGETQYF. CDR3 nucleotide sequence: TGTGCCAGCAGTCCTCCTGGGGGGGAGACCCAGTACTTC.

In its sample, this clonotype was seen many times. The J gene is TRBJ2-7, the V gene TRBV20-1; 8 positions agree with TRBD2. From germline, CDR1 is DFQATT and CDR2 SNEGSKA (reference sequence). This CDR3 is built from 13 residues. Losses at the gene ends were 3 bases for V and 2 bases for J; bases not matched to a gene: 3. The CDR3 sequence is CSARSGSTYEQYF. The CDR3 nucleotides are TGCAGTGCTAGGAGCGGGAGCACCTACGAGCAGTACTTC.

This clonotype was detected ten times or more. The gene calls are TRBV20-1 and TRBJ2-3, with D possibly matching TRBD2 (6 bases). V was pared by 2 bases and J by 2 bases, with 14 bases between. The CDR3 extends over 15 amino acids. Germline CDR1 and CDR2: DFQATT and SNEGSKA (reference sequence). CDR3 nucleotide sequence: TGCAGTGCTAGATTTGGCGCGGGAAACACAGATACGCAGTATTTT. This translates into CSARFGAGNTDTQYF.

The chain employs TRBV9 and TRBJ2-1; D remains unclear. The V gene lost 0 bases and the J gene lost 6 bases, with 13 bases spanning the gap. CDR1 is SGDLS, CDR2 YYNGEE, per germline. The CDR3 has 15 amino acids. CDR3 protein: CASSVAGEPSNEQFF. The CDR3, as DNA: TGTGCCAGCAGCGTAGCAGGAGAACCTAGCAATGAGCAGTTCTTC. Full variable domain (missing parts from reference TRBV9 and TRBJ2-1): DSGVTQTPKHLITATGQRVTLRCSPRSGDLSVYWYQQSLDQGLQFLIQYYNGEERAKGNILERFSAQQFPDLHSELNLSSLELGDSALYFCASSVAGEPSNEQFFGPGTRLTVL.

This clonotype was found many times. The J gene is TRBJ1-4, the V gene TRBV7-6; D may be TRBD1 (6 bases). The CDR3 contains 14 residues. Germline V lookup: CDR1 SGHVS, CDR2 FNYEAQ. Trimming shortened V by 1 base and J by 12 bases, and 15 bases separated the two germline ends. The CDR3 loop is CASSLGGRGLELFF. As DNA, the CDR3 is TGTGCCAGCAGCTTAGGCGGCAGGGGACTGGAACTGTTTTTT.

Relative to its sample, this clonotype is medium-sized. The chain recombines TRBV3-1 with TRBJ2-7; D remains unclear. This CDR3 is built from 11 residues. The germline V gene has CDR1 LGHDT and CDR2 YNNKEL (reference sequence). Trimming took off 7 bases at V and 7 bases at J, with 11 bases between the two ends. CDR3 loop: CASTQQGEQYF. The CDR3 nucleotides are TGTGCCAGCACCCAGCAAGGGGAGCAGTACTTC.

This clonotype appeared a few times. V usage is TRBV25-1 and J usage is TRBJ2-7; perhaps TRBD1 as D (6 bases). The germline CDR1 and CDR2 sequences are MGHDK and SYGVNS. The CDR3 totals 13 residues. Trimming took 6 bases from V and 0 from J, leaving 9 bases between them. The DNA of the CDR3 is TGTGCCAGCAGCAGGGGATACTCCTACGAGCAGTACTTC. This translates into CASSRGYSYEQYF.

The genes are TRBV10-3 and TRBJ2-1; no clear D. This CDR3 has 15 amino acids. Trimming removed 0 bases from V and 7 bases from J, with 13 bases in between. Germline V CDR1 and CDR2: ENHRY, SYGVKD. The CDR3 region is CAISESRERKNEQFF. The CDR3 DNA follows: TGTGCCATCAGTGAGTCGCGCGAGCGTAAGAATGAGCAGTTCTTC.

The sample holds many counts of this clonotype. This sequence joins TRBV28 and TRBJ2-3; the match to TRBD1 covers 7 bases. With 2 bases clipped from V and 4 bases from J, the junction kept 6 bases outside the gene matches. Germline CDR1 and CDR2: MDHEN and SYDVKM. The CDR3 extends over 15 amino acids. In nucleotides, the CDR3 is TGTGCCAGCAGTTTAAACAGGGGTTCGGCAGATACGCAGTATTTT. It yields the protein CASSLNRGSADTQYF.

This clonotype was observed a few times. This chain joins TRBV6-2 or TRBV6-3 and TRBJ2-7; D call uncertain. This CDR3 is 11 amino acids long. V was pared by 6 bases and J by 5 bases, with 8 bases between. CDR1 is MNHEY and CDR2 is SVGEGT in the germline V gene. The CDR3 nucleotides are TGTGCCAGCAGACAAACCCACGAGCAGTACTTC. Amino acids: CASRQTHEQYF.

This clonotype was counted only a few times. V usage is TRBV12-3 or TRBV12-4 and J usage is TRBJ2-3; possibly TRBD2 for D (5 bases). The CDR3 totals 11 residues. V lost 5 bases and J lost 5, with 5 bases in between. The CDR3 loop reads CASSGRDTQYF. DNA for the CDR3: TGTGCCAGCAGTGGGAGAGATACGCAGTATTTT.

The table lists this clonotype with many counts. The V gene is TRBV19, the J gene TRBJ2-4, with a tentative D call TRBD1 (6 bases). Trimming removed 3 bases at V and 3 bases at J, with 15 bases between. This CDR3 spans 16 amino acids. Germline V gives CDR1 LNHDA, CDR2 SQIVND (reference sequence). The CDR3, as DNA: TGTGCCAGTAGTATTGGGACAAATCCATACAAAAACATTCAGTACTTC. This gives the protein CASSIGTNPYKNIQYF.

There are many counts of this clonotype. The genes are TRBV27 and TRBJ2-5; D possibly corresponds to TRBD1 (6 bases). The germline V gene encodes CDR1 MNHEY and CDR2 SMNVEV (reference sequence). Trimming left V 5 bases short and J 3 bases short, with 19 bases between. This CDR3 is built from 16 residues. The CDR3 coding sequence is TGTGCCAGCAGTCCGTCCTGGACAGTACAAAAAGAGACCCAGTACTTC. It specifies CASSPSWTVQKETQYF.

This clonotype was observed at least ten times. This chain joins TRBV28 and TRBJ2-1; TRBD2 matches 8 bases. This CDR3 region has 17 residues. The trim removed 5 bases at V and 9 bases at J, leaving 18 bases unmatched. Germline V gives CDR1 MDHEN, CDR2 SYDVKM. The CDR3 bases are TGTGCCAGCAGTCCCCAGGGGTTTGCGGGAGGTTCTTCTGAGCAGTTCTTC. Translating it yields CASSPQGFAGGSSEQFF.

The CDR3 DNA reads TGCAGTGCTCCCCCGGGTAGCGAACGAAAGAATGAGCAGTTCTTC. Protein product: CSAPPGSERKNEQFF. The rearrangement links TRBV20-1 to TRBJ2-1; perhaps TRBD2 as D (5 bases). Between the trimmed V and J ends, which lost 5 bases and 7 bases, there was a span of 21 bases. This CDR3 has 15 residues. Germline CDR1 and CDR2: DFQATT and SNEGSKA (reference sequence).

This clonotype was detected ten times or more. The chain employs TRBV7-9 and TRBJ1-1; the match to TRBD1 covers 7 bases. Germline loops: CDR1 SEHNR, CDR2 FQNEAQ (reference sequence). This CDR3 contains 17 residues. V was pared by 3 bases and J by 0 bases, with 10 bases of the junction left unmatched. CDR3 sequence reads: CASSFYRGGFMNTEAFF. The CDR3 nucleotides are TGTGCCAGCAGCTTCTACAGGGGTGGCTTCATGAACACTGAAGCTTTCTTT.

This clonotype was seen at least ten times. V and J are TRBV11-2 and TRBJ2-7, with 7 nucleotides matching TRBD1. This CDR3 contains 16 residues. V trimming: 0 bases; J trimming: 3 bases; junction bases outside the gene matches: 8. Germline lookup yields CDR1 SGHAT and CDR2 FQNNGV. The CDR3 region has the DNA TGTGCCAGCAGCTTAGATTTGGGACAGTATCTCTACGAGCAGTACTTC. Residues: CASSLDLGQYLYEQYF.

This clonotype was counted many times. The chain is built from TRBV27 and TRBJ1-3; the D gene is possibly TRBD1 (6 bases). The CDR3 extends over 17 amino acids. Between the trimmed V and J ends, which lost 1 base and 2 bases, there was a span of 15 bases. Germline V lookup: CDR1 MNHEY, CDR2 SMNVEV (reference sequence). CDR3 DNA sequence: TGTGCCAGCAGTTTATTTTCCCCACAGGGTACTGGAAACACCATATATTTT. Residues: CASSLFSPQGTGNTIYF.

This clonotype showed up many times. V gene TRBV2 combines with J gene TRBJ1-5; possible D gene TRBD1, 5 bases. V lost 8 bases and J 1 base, leaving 12 bases between the germline ends. The CDR3 is 14 amino acids. Germline CDR1 and CDR2: SNHLY and FYNNEI. CDR3 protein: CASGPGPSNQPQHF. The DNA for the CDR3 is TGTGCCAGCGGGCCGGGACCGAGCAATCAGCCCCAGCATTTT. The variable domain in full, completed from reference TRBV2 and TRBJ1-5, reads EPEVTQTPSHQVTQMGQEVILRCVPISNHLYFYWYRQILGQKVEFLVSFYNNEISEKSEIFDDQFSVERPDGSNFTLKIRSTKLEDSAMYFCASGPGPSNQPQHFGDGTRLSIL.

This clonotype was seen only a few times. The rearrangement uses TRBV6-4 and TRBJ2-2; D might be TRBD2 (5 bases). V was trimmed by 8 bases and J by 3 bases, leaving 13 bases between them. This CDR3 comprises 14 residues. The germline V gene has CDR1 MRHNA and CDR2 SNTAGT. CDR3 loop: CASSEGADTGELFF. The CDR3 bases are TGTGCCAGCTCTGAGGGAGCCGACACCGGGGAGCTGTTTTTT.

This clonotype was counted once. This may come from a read error, since a much larger clone is one base off. This sequence joins TRBV4-1 and TRBJ2-7, with no clear D. The CDR3 contains 15 residues. The V end was cut by 3 bases, the J end by 3 bases, with 15 bases between. The germline V gene encodes CDR1 MGHRA and CDR2 YSYEKL. The CDR3 bases are TGCGCCAGCAGCCAGATCTGGTCGGAATTCTACGAGCAGTACTTC. This translates into CASSQIWSEFYEQYF.

This clonotype appeared many times. The chain couples TRBV6-2 or TRBV6-3 to TRBJ2-1; maybe TRBD2 (6 bases). Trimming shortened V by 6 bases and J by 3 bases, and 18 bases separated the two germline ends. CDR3 length equals 16 residues. Germline loops: CDR1 MNHEY, CDR2 SVGEGT. The DNA of the CDR3 is TGTGCCAGCAGCTCCCGGACTATGGGATTCTACAATGAGCAGTTCTTC. This gives the protein CASSSRTMGFYNEQFF.

This clonotype was observed a handful of times. The CDR3 loop reads CASSPSSANEQFF. CDR3 bases: TGCGCCAGCAGCCCCTCTAGCGCGAATGAGCAGTTCTTC. This chain uses TRBV5-1 with TRBJ2-1; D is perhaps TRBD2 (6 bases). This CDR3 contains 13 residues. CDR1 and CDR2 (germline): SGHRS, YFSETQ. The ends were cut back, 4 bases at V and 7 bases at J, with 12 bases in the middle.

This clonotype was found many times. This chain joins TRBV11-3 and TRBJ2-3; D may match TRBD1 or TRBD2 (5 bases each). From germline, CDR1 is SGHNT and CDR2 YENEEA. V was pared by 4 bases and J by 0 bases, with 17 bases between. The CDR3 is 17 amino acids. Here the CDR3 reads CASSSTGVRGSTDTQYF. The CDR3 DNA is TGTGCCAGCAGCTCGACCGGGGTGAGGGGAAGCACAGATACGCAGTATTTT.

This clonotype was found a few times. The V and J genes are TRBV7-2 and TRBJ1-5, with D uncertain. Germline-derived CDR1 and CDR2 are SGHTA and FQGNSA. V was trimmed by 4 bases and J by 4 bases, leaving 5 bases between them. The CDR3 spans 12 residues. The DNA for the CDR3 is TGTGCCAGCAGCTCGACGAATCAGCCCCAGCATTTT. It translates to CASSSTNQPQHF.

By share of the sample, this clonotype is medium-sized. The V gene is TRBV9, the J gene TRBJ1-2, with 11 bases aligning to TRBD1. The ends lost 4 bases at V and 0 bases at J; junction bases unmatched: 5. The CDR3 length is 16 residues. CDR1 and CDR2 from the germline V gene are SGDLS and YYNGEE. CDR3: CASSPAGQGANYGYTF. CDR3 sequence (DNA): TGTGCCAGCAGCCCTGCGGGACAGGGGGCTAACTATGGCTACACCTTC.

This clonotype showed up many times. The chain couples TRBV4-3 to TRBJ1-5, with D tentatively TRBD1 (5 bases). V lost 0 bases and J lost 0, with 24 bases in between. Germline loops: CDR1 LGHNA, CDR2 YSLEER. The CDR3 spans 21 residues. The CDR3 reads CASSQDLTRSDSLFSNQPQHF. The CDR3, as DNA: TGCGCCAGCAGCCAAGATTTAACCCGTAGTGACAGTTTGTTTAGCAATCAGCCCCAGCATTTT.

In the case of this clonotype: This may be a read error, as it is one base from a much larger clone. The chain combines TRBV9 with TRBJ2-2; tentative D call: TRBD2 (5 bases). V lost 0 bases, J lost 8 bases, and 20 bases lay in between. Looked up from germline, CDR1 is SGDLS and CDR2 is YYNGEE. CDR3 size: 17 residues. CDR3 nucleotide sequence: TGTGCCAGCAGCGTAGGAAACCCTATTAGCGCGGTGGGGGAGCTGTTTTTT. This codes for CASSVGNPISAVGELFF. Drawing the rest from reference TRBV9 and TRBJ2-2, the complete variable domain is DSGVTQTPKHLITATGQRVTLRCSPRSGDLSVYWYQQSLDQGLQFLIQYYNGEERAKGNILERFSAQQFPDLHSELNLSSLELGDSALYFCASSVGNPISAVGELFFGEGSRLTVL.